This entry lists 6 T cell receptor beta chains sequenced from one sample in a study of cytotoxic CD8 clonotypes in ibrutinib-treated CLL. Clones were read by immunoSEQ multiplex PCR, and TCRdb kept only the in-frame ones, dropping some. This sample has around 130,000 clones; approximately 80% occur once, and the top ten carry 3.3%. Sequenced here: PBMCs, sampled after 24 months of ibrutinib treatment. The receptors shown here come from a human donor with chronic lymphocytic leukemia.

CDR3 sequence: CASRFPGQGLGEQYF. In DNA form, the CDR3 reads TGTGCCAGCCGTTTTCCGGGACAGGGTTTGGGCGAGCAGTACTTC. The rearrangement uses TRBV6-5 and TRBJ2-7; 9 positions match TRBD1. CDR1 is MNHEY and CDR2 is SVGAGI in the germline V gene. V trimming: 8 bases; J trimming: 6 bases; junction bases outside the gene matches: 14. The CDR3 sequence is 15 residues long.

This clone was observed a handful of times. The chain links TRBV2 to TRBJ2-3, with a possible D match to TRBD1 (5 bases). CDR3 length: 14 amino acids. In germline, CDR1 is SNHLY, CDR2 FYNNEI. The ends were cut back, 3 bases at V and 0 bases at J, with 7 bases in the middle. This chain's CDR3 is CASSEGLSTDTQYF. The CDR3 DNA follows: TGTGCCAGCAGTGAGGGGCTGAGCACAGATACGCAGTATTTT.

The V call is TRBV6-6, the J call TRBJ1-4; a possible D gene is TRBD1 (5 bases). This CDR3 has 13 amino acids. Germline V gene data show CDR1 as MNHNY and CDR2 as SVGAGI (reference sequence). V gave up 6 bases and J gave up 6 bases, with 11 bases separating them. The chain's CDR3 is CASRGTGYEKLFF. CDR3 DNA sequence: TGTGCCAGCAGGGGGACCGGGTATGAAAAACTGTTTTTT.

This clone was observed once. The rearrangement uses TRBV6-1 and TRBJ1-1, with D uncertain. Germline assignment: CDR1 MNHNS and CDR2 SASEGT. Deletions cut 1 base from V and 2 bases from J, with 8 bases between. The CDR3 loop spans 14 amino acids. The CDR3 loop reads CASSEGGLNTEAFF. DNA of the CDR3: TGTGCCAGCAGTGAAGGGGGTCTTAACACTGAAGCTTTCTTT.

This CDR3 is CASSSQGLGTGELFF. Here the CDR3 DNA reads TGTGCCAGCAGCTCCCAGGGGTTGGGCACCGGGGAGCTGTTTTTT. The genes are TRBV7-3 and TRBJ2-2, with D possibly TRBD1 on 6 matching bases. The ends were cut back, 4 bases at V and 4 bases at J, with 13 bases in the middle. The CDR3 totals 15 residues. CDR1 is SGHTA and CDR2 is FQGTGA in the germline V gene.

V is TRBV5-1 and J is TRBJ2-7; TRBD1 agrees at 9 bases. Trimming cost V 4 bases and J 7 bases; bases outside gene matches: 9. CDR3 size: 14 residues. CDR1 is SGHRS and CDR2 is YFSETQ in the germline V gene. CDR3 region: CASSPQTGGNEQYF. The CDR3 region has the DNA TGCGCCAGCAGCCCCCAGACAGGGGGGAATGAGCAGTACTTC.